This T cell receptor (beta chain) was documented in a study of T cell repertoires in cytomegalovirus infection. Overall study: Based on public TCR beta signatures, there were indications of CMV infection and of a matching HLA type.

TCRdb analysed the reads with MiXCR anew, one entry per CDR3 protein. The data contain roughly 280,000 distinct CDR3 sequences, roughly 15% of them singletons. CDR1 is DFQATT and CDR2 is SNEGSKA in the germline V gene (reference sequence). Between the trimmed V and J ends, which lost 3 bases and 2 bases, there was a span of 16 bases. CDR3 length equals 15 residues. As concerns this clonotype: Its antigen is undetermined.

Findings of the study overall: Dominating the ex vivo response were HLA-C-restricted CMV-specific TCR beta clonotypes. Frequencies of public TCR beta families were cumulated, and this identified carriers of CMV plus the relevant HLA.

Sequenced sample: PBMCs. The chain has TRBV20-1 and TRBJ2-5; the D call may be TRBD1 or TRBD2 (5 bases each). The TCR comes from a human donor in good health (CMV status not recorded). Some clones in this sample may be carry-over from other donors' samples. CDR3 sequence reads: CSARDTLGGQETQYF. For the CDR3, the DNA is TGCAGTGCTAGGGACACTCTTGGGGGTCAAGAGACCCAGTACTTC.